This record concerns one T cell receptor (beta chain) sequence. This record belongs to a study of CD8+CD57+ T cells in acquired aplastic anemia. The TCR beta profiling, which covered VDJ combination and CDR3 sequence, was carried out using genomic DNA as the template. TCRdb analysed the reads with MiXCR anew, one entry per CDR3 protein. The table has roughly 250,000 distinct CDR3 sequences, less than 85% seen once. Patients picked for sequencing had shown CD8+CD57+ cell expansion detected by flow cytometry. The CDR3 is made up of 14 amino acids. Looked up from germline, CDR1 is SGHNT and CDR2 is YYREEE (reference sequence). The ends were cut back, 2 bases at V and 4 bases at J, with 12 bases in the middle.

This TCR derives from a human donor with aplastic anemia. The V and J genes are TRBV5-4 and TRBJ1-1, with D perhaps TRBD1 (5 bases). The sample taken for sequencing was sorted CD4+, CD8+, or CD8+CD57+ T cells (not recorded which) from PBMCs. The DNA for the CDR3 is TGTGCCAGCAGCTTTACTAGCGGGACCACTGAAGCTTTCTTT. The encoded protein is CASSFTSGTTEAFF.